This T cell receptor beta chain is drawn from a study of T cell responses to AZD1222 COVID-19 vaccine. The study's findings and limits: The donor group comprised mostly white British people and more females; the analysis possibly underestimated clonal diversity. Vaccine-associated CD4 TCRs spanned spike, dominant at 160-218 and 743-854.

Method: immunoSEQ multiplex PCR; TCRdb's copy keeps in-frame clones and lacks some. Of 100,000 to 150,000 clones in the sample, approximately 90% were seen once. Details on this clone: The antigen remains unidentified.

Trimming removed 4 bases at V and 1 base at J, with 5 bases between. The CDR3 has 12 residues. Germline values: CDR1 SGHDT, CDR2 YYEEEE. The V call is TRBV5-6, the J call TRBJ1-1; D may be TRBD1 (5 bases). The source is an adult in good health. Sequencing was performed on peripheral blood, taken on day 0 of AZD1222 vaccination. CDR3 nucleotide sequence: TGTGCCAGCAGCACAGGGAACACTGAAGCTTTCTTT. It codes for CASSTGNTEAFF.